This entry lists 9 T cell receptor beta chains sequenced from one sample in a study of shared T cell receptors in the human thymus. Here immunoSEQ multiplex PCR was the method, and the copy in TCRdb shows in-frame clones only, minus some. Seen here are 700,000 to 750,000 clones, over 75% observed once, and the top ten hold more than 0.01%. These data were also filed under a second study, of human thymus T cells.

The sample consisted of thymocytes. The receptors here all came from a girl in the first two years of life with a congenital heart defect.

This clone turned up a few times. The chain combines TRBV5-6 with TRBJ1-6; D gene unclear. The CDR3 is 15 amino acids. Germline V gene lookup returns CDR1 SGHDT and CDR2 YYEEEE. The ends were cut back, 3 bases at V and 8 bases at J, with 15 bases in the middle. DNA for the CDR3: TGTGCCAGCAGCTACGGGAGGATGAGGTATTCACCCCTCCACTTT. This encodes CASSYGRMRYSPLHF.

This chain links TRBV19 with TRBJ2-5, with D perhaps TRBD2 (6 bases). The CDR3 has 15 residues. Germline V gene lookup returns CDR1 LNHDA and CDR2 SQIVND (reference sequence). The V end was cut by 3 bases, the J end by 3 bases, with 14 bases between. This CDR3 is CASSIGPGLEETQYF. The CDR3 DNA reads TGTGCCAGTAGTATCGGACCGGGACTTGAAGAGACCCAGTACTTC.

This chain joins TRBV5-4 and TRBJ1-1; D ambiguous. Germline CDR1 and CDR2: SGHNT and YYREEE (reference sequence). CDR3 length: 13 amino acids. V lost 3 bases to trimming and J lost 7 bases, with 13 bases between them. In nucleotides, the CDR3 is TGTGCCAGCAGCTCGGCAGGAGGGCTTGAAGCTTTCTTT. It yields the protein CASSSAGGLEAFF.

The V gene is TRBV5-6, the J gene TRBJ1-4; D perhaps matches TRBD1 (6 bases). Germline lookup yields CDR1 SGHDT and CDR2 YYEEEE. Trimming took 3 bases from V and 0 from J, leaving 12 bases between them. The CDR3 is 16 residues long. The CDR3 reads CASSSLGAATNEKLFF. The CDR3 nucleotides read TGTGCCAGCAGCTCCTTGGGGGCGGCAACTAATGAAAAACTGTTTTTT.

The chain is built from TRBV7-9 and TRBJ2-1; 9 positions agree with TRBD2. Trimming cost V 4 bases and J 0 bases; bases outside gene matches: 13. The germline gives CDR1 SEHNR, CDR2 FQNEAQ (reference sequence). The CDR3 consists of 19 residues. The chain's CDR3 is CASSSRIISGGNSYNEQFF. DNA of the CDR3: TGTGCCAGCAGCTCCAGAATTATTAGCGGGGGCAACTCCTACAATGAGCAGTTCTTC.

This chain connects TRBV5-6 to TRBJ2-7; a possible D gene is TRBD1 (6 bases). CDR1 is SGHDT, CDR2 YYEEEE, per germline. The CDR3 is 15 amino acids. Trimming shortened V by 3 bases and J by 1 base, and 14 bases separated the two germline ends. CDR3 region: CASSSRGPFSYEQYF. The CDR3 DNA reads as TGTGCCAGCAGCTCCAGGGGCCCCTTTTCCTACGAGCAGTACTTC.

This clone occurred once. The chain uses TRBV7-9 and TRBJ2-3, with 8 nucleotides matching TRBD2. This CDR3 contains 13 residues. V was clipped by 8 bases and J by 5 bases; unmatched bases: 6. Looked up from germline, CDR1 is SEHNR and CDR2 is FQNEAQ (reference sequence). This CDR3 is CASRRGAVDTQYF. Here the CDR3 DNA reads TGTGCCAGCCGGCGGGGGGCAGTAGATACGCAGTATTTT.

The chain uses TRBV5-6 and TRBJ1-1; TRBD1 is a possible D gene (5 bases). The V end lost 4 bases, the J end lost 0 bases, and 16 bases lay between the germline ends. The CDR3 is 16 amino acids. In germline, CDR1 is SGHDT, CDR2 YYEEEE. CDR3 nucleotide sequence: TGTGCCAGCAGCCCCGGACAAGCGCCCATGAACACTGAAGCTTTCTTT. It translates to CASSPGQAPMNTEAFF.

The V gene is TRBV19, the J gene TRBJ1-5; TRBD1 matches at 8 bases. The CDR3 length is 12 residues. Germline assignment: CDR1 LNHDA and CDR2 SQIVND (reference sequence). After removal of 10 bases from V and 5 bases from J, the junction contained 4 bases not matched to a gene. The CDR3 DNA reads as TGTGCCACAACAGGGGGGGATCAGCCCCAGCATTTT. This encodes CATTGGDQPQHF. Looking up the rest from reference TRBV19 and TRBJ1-5 gives the full variable domain: DGGITQSPKYLFRKEGQNVTLSCEQNLNHDAMYWYRQDPGQGLRLIYYSQIVNDFQKGDIAEGYSVSREKKESFPLTVTSAQKNPTAFYLCATTGGDQPQHFGDGTRLSIL.